These 8 T cell receptor beta chains were sequenced from one sample in a study of technical replicates of blood from a handful of donors. Clones were sequenced by immunoSEQ multiplex PCR, and TCRdb holds only the in-frame ones, with some missing. The sample includes under 100,000 clones, roughly 93% seen only once; the top ten take more than 0.2%. The sample comprised T cells isolated from PBMCs. Receptors were obtained from a human donor in good health.

This clone has only a few counts. The chain recombines TRBV19 with TRBJ2-1; D is possibly TRBD2 (6 bases). The V and J ends lost 7 bases and 2 bases respectively, with 21 bases between them. The CDR3 spans 17 residues. CDR1 is LNHDA, CDR2 SQIVND, per germline (reference sequence). CDR3 amino acids: CASTVEGPGEAYNEQFF. The CDR3 DNA follows: TGTGCCAGTACGGTTGAGGGGCCCGGGGAGGCCTACAATGAGCAGTTCTTC.

CDR3 sequence (DNA): TGCGCCAGCAGCCAAGAGGGCAGGGAAAATTCACCCCTCCACTTT. Translation gives CASSQEGRENSPLHF. The chain links TRBV4-1 to TRBJ1-6; D perhaps matches TRBD1 (5 bases). CDR3 length: 15 residues. Deletions cut 0 bases from V and 7 bases from J, with 10 bases between. Germline CDR1 reads MGHRA; CDR2 reads YSYEKL.

V usage is TRBV12-2 and J usage is TRBJ2-7; whether TRBD1, the table's D call, matches the DNA was not checked. TRBV12-2 represents a pseudogene. CDR3 length: 22 residues. CDR3 nucleotide sequence: TGTGCAAGTCGCTTAGTAGGTGGGACCGGGACAGGGGATAGTAGTTCGTGGTACGAGCAGTACTTC. The encoded protein is CASRLVGGTGTGDSSSWYEQYF.

The V gene is TRBV5-1, the J gene TRBJ1-2; D remains unclear. The CDR3 spans 16 residues. CDR1 is SGHRS, CDR2 YFSETQ, per germline. Trimming shortened V by 7 bases and J by 0 bases, and 19 bases separated the two germline ends. CDR3 loop: CASRPLLQRPNYGYTF. The CDR3 coding sequence is TGCGCCAGCCGACCTCTTCTTCAGCGTCCTAACTATGGCTACACCTTC.

The V and J genes are TRBV7-8 and TRBJ2-7, with TRBD1 identical over 7 bases. Losses at the gene ends were 5 bases for V and 3 bases for J; bases not matched to a gene: 7. Germline V gives CDR1 SGHVS, CDR2 FQNEAQ. This CDR3 has 14 residues. The CDR3 spells CASSPGQDGYEQYF. CDR3 bases: TGTGCCAGCAGCCCAGGACAGGACGGCTACGAGCAGTACTTC.

The V call is TRBV2, the J call TRBJ1-1; the match to TRBD1 covers 7 bases. CDR1 is SNHLY and CDR2 is FYNNEI in the germline V gene. Trimming at V came to 6 bases and at J to 2 bases, leaving 9 bases not matched to a gene. CDR3 size: 15 residues. The CDR3 DNA follows: TGTGCCAGCAGAGAGAGGACAGGATCTAACACTGAAGCTTTCTTT. It encodes CASRERTGSNTEAFF.

As DNA, the CDR3 is TGTGCCAGTAGTATTTCTCCGGAGACCCAGTACTTC. Translated: CASSISPETQYF. V and J are TRBV19 and TRBJ2-5; D is unclear. Trimming cost V 3 bases and J 5 bases, with 7 bases left between them. CDR1 is LNHDA, CDR2 SQIVND, per germline (reference sequence). The CDR3 contains 12 residues.

This sequence joins TRBV27 and TRBJ2-7; tentatively, D is TRBD1 (6 bases). V was shortened by 2 bases and J by 3 bases, with 14 bases between the two germline ends. The V gene's germline CDR1 is MNHEY and CDR2 SMNVEV (reference sequence). This CDR3 is built from 15 residues. CDR3 coding DNA: TGTGCCAGCAGTTTAACCCCACGGGGACACTACGAGCAGTACTTC. Translated, it gives CASSLTPRGHYEQYF.